The rows below give T cell receptor beta chains drawn from one sample of a study of blood T cell repertoires in COVID-19. The data were produced by immunoSEQ multiplex PCR, yet TCRdb's version contains in-frame clones alone and is incomplete. The table includes 88,000 or so clones, around nine tenths detected once. Sequences were obtained from peripheral blood. The receptors come from a man aged 60-69 years with acute or convalescent COVID-19. CDR3s include the opening cysteine and the closing phenylalanine or tryptophan. A D gene is named only where the DNA matches it firmly. Only some rows state a clone size, as once, few, many or a class for expanded clones.

j_call d_call clone_size v_call cdr3_aa cdr3_nt
TRBJ2-2 TRBD1 once TRBV19 CATQQGAVLTGELFF TGTGCCACCCAACAGGGGGCAGTCCTAACCGGGGAGCTGTTTTTT
TRBJ1-5 TRBD1 NA TRBV27 CASRSRTGGHNQPQHF TGTGCCAGCAGGAGTAGGACAGGGGGTCACAATCAGCCCCAGCATTTT
TRBJ1-2 TRBD1 NA TRBV5-1 CASREGQGARGYTF TGCGCCAGCAGAGAGGGACAGGGGGCGCGCGGCTACACCTTC
TRBJ1-2 NA NA TRBV12-3/TRBV12-4 CASSLTRLYGYTF TGTGCCAGCAGTTTGACCAGGCTCTATGGCTACACCTTC
TRBJ2-3 NA NA TRBV7-9 CASSLAQGGQYF TGTGCCAGCAGCTTAGCCCAGGGTGGGCAGTATTTT
TRBJ2-3 TRBD2 NA TRBV7-3 CASSLTERESADTQYF TGTGCCAGCAGCTTAACGGAGCGGGAGTCTGCAGATACGCAGTATTTT
TRBJ1-1 NA NA TRBV29-1 CSVEGGDTPEAFF TGCAGCGTTGAAGGAGGGGACACACCTGAAGCTTTCTTT
TRBJ1-1 NA NA TRBV5-4 CASSPGVMNTEAFF TGTGCCAGCAGCCCGGGGGTAATGAACACTGAAGCTTTCTTT
TRBJ1-5 NA NA TRBV12-3/TRBV12-4 CASSFGFNQPQHF TGTGCCAGCAGCTTCGGGTTCAATCAGCCCCAGCATTTT
TRBJ2-3 NA NA TRBV21-1 CASTSPLRGGDTQYF TGTGCCAGCACCAGCCCTCTTCGAGGAGGGGATACGCAGTATTTT
TRBJ2-7 NA NA TRBV9 CASTHRYEQYF TGTGCCAGCACTCACAGGTACGAGCAGTACTTC
TRBJ1-2 NA once TRBV6-2/TRBV6-3 CASSNQVYGYTF TGTGCCAGCAGTAACCAGGTCTATGGCTACACCTTC
TRBJ2-1 TRBD2 NA TRBV27 CASSLISGGYYNEQFF TGTGCCAGCAGTTTAATTAGCGGGGGCTACTACAATGAGCAGTTCTTC
TRBJ1-3 TRBD1 NA TRBV6-1 CASSEFTGAGNTIYF TGTGCCAGCAGTGAGTTTACAGGGGCTGGAAACACCATATATTTT
TRBJ2-7 NA NA TRBV5-8 CASSLGTISYEQYF TGTGCCAGCAGCTTGGGGACAATTTCCTACGAGCAGTACTTC
TRBJ2-1 TRBD2 NA TRBV4-2 CASSQAGLAGGPLEQFF TGTGCCAGCAGCCAAGCGGGACTAGCGGGAGGGCCCCTTGAGCAGTTCTTC
TRBJ2-3 NA NA TRBV7-3 CASSTGAVRTDTQYF TGTGCCAGCAGCACTGGGGCAGTCCGCACAGATACGCAGTATTTT
TRBJ2-1 NA NA TRBV11-1 CASSLLQYNEQFF TGTGCCAGCAGCTTACTGCAGTACAATGAGCAGTTCTTC
TRBJ2-3 NA NA TRBV10-3 CAISESGRFTDTQYF TGTGCCATCAGTGAGTCAGGCAGGTTCACAGATACGCAGTATTTT
TRBJ1-2 NA NA TRBV28 CASSRPLMRGNGYTF TGTGCCAGCAGCCGTCCTCTGATGAGGGGGAATGGCTACACCTTC
TRBJ2-1 NA NA TRBV5-1 CASSIQTVSSYNEQFF TGCGCCAGCAGCATCCAGACTGTAAGCTCCTACAATGAGCAGTTCTTC
TRBJ1-2 NA NA TRBV19 CASSSDSVYGYTF TGTGCCAGTAGTTCGGACAGTGTATATGGCTACACCTTC
TRBJ2-3 TRBD2 NA TRBV2 CASKRLAGVADTQYF TGTGCCAGCAAGCGGCTAGCGGGGGTCGCCGATACGCAGTATTTT
TRBJ2-1 TRBD1 once TRBV9 CASSVGQGVSNEQFF TGTGCCAGCAGCGTAGGGCAGGGGGTATCGAATGAGCAGTTCTTC
TRBJ2-3 NA NA TRBV9 CASSVDQRDTQYF TGTGCCAGCAGCGTAGACCAGCGAGATACGCAGTATTTT
TRBJ1-1 TRBD1 NA TRBV6-5 CASSYSDRANTEAFF TGTGCCAGCAGTTACTCGGACAGGGCCAACACTGAAGCTTTCTTT
TRBJ2-1 NA NA TRBV9 CASSARGRENYNEQFF TGTGCCAGCAGCGCCCGAGGAAGGGAGAACTACAATGAGCAGTTCTTC
TRBJ1-3 NA NA TRBV6-6 CASSPISGNTIYF TGTGCCAGCAGCCCAATTTCTGGAAACACCATATATTTT
TRBJ1-4 NA NA TRBV27 CASSPKGLTNEKLFF TGTGCCAGCAGTCCAAAGGGACTCACTAATGAAAAACTGTTTTTT
TRBJ1-6 TRBD1 NA TRBV6-6 CASTLTGDNSPLHF TGTGCCAGCACCCTGACAGGGGACAATTCACCCCTCCACTTT
TRBJ2-7 TRBD1 NA TRBV28 CASSFPGGTYEQYF TGTGCCAGCAGTTTCCCAGGGGGTACCTACGAGCAGTACTTC
TRBJ1-2 NA NA TRBV30 CAWRSGGKRGYGYTF TGTGCCTGGAGGTCCGGAGGGAAAAGGGGATATGGCTACACCTTC
TRBJ1-1 NA few TRBV5-4 CASSLLRGGAFF TGTGCCAGCAGCTTGTTGCGGGGCGGGGCTTTCTTT
TRBJ2-2 NA NA TRBV21-1 CASISDRAQVRGTGELFF TGTGCCAGCATCTCGGACAGGGCCCAGGTTAGAGGGACCGGGGAGCTGTTTTTT
TRBJ1-5 NA NA TRBV28 CASNLPGGHNQPQHF TGTGCCAGCAATCTCCCCGGGGGGCACAATCAGCCCCAGCATTTT
TRBJ2-2 NA NA TRBV7-2 CASSPDTGRAGELFF TGTGCCAGCAGCCCGGACACTGGCCGCGCCGGGGAGCTGTTTTTT
TRBJ2-1 TRBD2 NA TRBV5-1 CATQLTSGGSYEQFF TGCGCCACCCAGCTGACTAGCGGGGGCTCCTATGAGCAGTTCTTC
TRBJ1-2 TRBD1 NA TRBV5-1 CASSFTGTGSDYGYTF TGCGCCAGCAGCTTTACCGGGACAGGGAGCGACTATGGCTACACCTTC
TRBJ2-7 TRBD1 NA TRBV9 CASSATPGTATYEQYF TGTGCCAGCAGCGCCACCCCCGGGACAGCCACCTACGAGCAGTACTTC
TRBJ2-5 TRBD2 NA TRBV7-2 CASSPGLSGETQYF TGTGCCAGCAGCCCGGGACTATCAGGGGAGACCCAGTACTTC
TRBJ1-6 TRBD1 NA TRBV5-1 CASRVDRGNSPLHF TGCGCCAGCAGAGTAGACAGGGGTAATTCACCCCTCCACTTT
TRBJ2-2 NA once TRBV7-9 CASSFTQGGTGELFF TGTGCCAGCAGCTTTACGCAGGGTGGGACCGGGGAGCTGTTTTTT
TRBJ2-2 NA NA TRBV7-2 CASSLGRLVTGELFF TGTGCCAGCAGCTTAGGAAGACTAGTTACCGGGGAGCTGTTTTTT
TRBJ1-6 NA NA TRBV3-1/TRBV3-2 CASSQPGVYSPLHF TGTGCCAGCAGCCAACCGGGAGTTTATTCACCCCTCCACTTT
TRBJ2-5 TRBD2 NA TRBV11-2 CASSLHGRGGETQYF TGTGCCAGCAGCTTACATGGGCGGGGGGGAGAGACCCAGTACTTC